These T cell receptor beta chains were read from a single sample in a study of T cells in Graves' hyperthyroidism and ophthalmopathy. TCRdb reprocessed the multiplex PCR reads via MiXCR and lists one record per CDR3 protein. The repertoire holds nearly 750,000 distinct CDR3 sequences, with just over 35% as singletons. Sequenced: blood. The source is a woman aged 40 to 50 with Graves' hyperthyroidism. Each CDR3 is given with its conserved first and last residue. D genes are given only for firm matches. Size values are once, few and many counts, or a class for expanded clones, and some rows have none.

.	TRBV5-1	.	TRBJ1-1	CASSLGVGARTEAFF	TGCGCCAGCAGCTTGGGGGTGGGGGCGCGAACTGAAGCTTTCTTT
TRBD2	TRBV6-5	.	TRBJ2-7	CAISYASGAYEQYF	TGTGCCATCAGTTACGCTAGCGGGGCCTACGAGCAGTACTTC
.	TRBV9	many	TRBJ2-5	CASSVGWVETQYF	TGTGCCAGCAGCGTAGGTTGGGTGGAGACCCAGTACTTC
.	TRBV29-1	many	TRBJ2-5	CSVVGDQETQYF	TGCAGCGTCGTAGGGGACCAAGAGACCCAGTACTTC
.	TRBV25-1	.	TRBJ1-2	CAIQVANYGYTF	TGTGCTATACAGGTAGCTAACTATGGCTACACCTTC
.	TRBV6-1	many	TRBJ1-1	CASSGGPHTEAFF	TGTGCCAGCAGTGGAGGACCACACACTGAAGCTTTCTTT
.	TRBV6-5	.	TRBJ1-5	CASSYGITLTDARSNQPQHF	TGTGCCAGCAGTTACGGTATAACTCTGACGGATGCTCGGAGCAATCAGCCCCAGCATTTT
TRBD1	TRBV20-1	many	TRBJ2-7	CSATGTGLRPFYEQYF	TGCAGTGCTACCGGGACAGGGCTGAGGCCATTTTACGAGCAGTACTTC
TRBD2	TRBV20-1	.	TRBJ2-1	CSARLAGGNEQFF	TGCAGTGCTCGACTAGCGGGAGGTAATGAGCAGTTCTTC
TRBD1	TRBV5-1	.	TRBJ1-2	CASSLDWGQGDYGYTF	TGCGCCAGCAGCTTGGATTGGGGACAGGGAGACTATGGCTACACCTTC
.	TRBV7-9	many	TRBJ1-3	CASSYSDRGNTIYF	TGTGCCAGCAGCTACAGCGACCGGGGAAACACCATATATTTT
.	TRBV7-7	.	TRBJ1-6	CASSFGRAGDSPLHF	TGTGCTAGCAGCTTCGGAAGGGCAGGGGATTCACCCCTCCACTTT
.	TRBV19	few	TRBJ1-5	CASSMGLGLRPQHF	TGTGCCAGTAGTATGGGACTGGGGCTGCGGCCCCAGCATTTT
TRBD1	TRBV5-1	.	TRBJ1-2	CASSLTGNNGYTF	TGCGCCAGCAGCCTGACAGGGAACAATGGCTACACCTTC
.	TRBV11-2	.	TRBJ1-1	CASSSKGGQIVPEAFF	TGTGCCAGCAGCTCGAAAGGGGGGCAGATCGTACCTGAAGCTTTCTTT
TRBD2	TRBV7-2	few	TRBJ2-7	CASSFTAGAPEQYF	TGTGCCAGCAGCTTCACAGCGGGAGCCCCCGAGCAGTACTTC
.	TRBV5-1	many	TRBJ1-3	CASSPALGSTGNTIYF	TGCGCCAGCAGCCCCGCCTTGGGAAGCACTGGAAACACCATATATTTT
.	TRBV2	.	TRBJ1-2	CASITSTGKRTYGYTF	TGTGCCAGCATTACCTCAACAGGGAAAAGAACCTATGGCTACACCTTC
.	TRBV10-3	many	TRBJ2-7	CAISEPHGTYEQYF	TGTGCCATCAGTGAGCCGCACGGGACCTACGAGCAGTACTTC
.	TRBV19	.	TRBJ2-7	CASSISLTGAYEQYF	TGTGCCAGTAGTATATCCCTGACGGGAGCGTACGAGCAGTACTTC
.	TRBV29-1	many	TRBJ1-2	CSVEDPGRGYTF	TGCAGCGTTGAAGATCCAGGGCGAGGCTACACCTTC
.	TRBV6-4	.	TRBJ2-2	CASSVQRTGELFF	TGTGCCAGCAGTGTCCAGCGCACCGGGGAGCTGTTTTTT
TRBD1	TRBV7-9	few	TRBJ1-4	CASSSKLDRAHEKLFF	TGTGCCAGCAGCTCGAAGTTGGACAGGGCTCATGAAAAACTGTTTTTT
.	TRBV2	.	TRBJ2-2	CASSRKDGELFF	TGTGCCAGCAGTCGGAAGGACGGGGAGCTGTTTTTT
TRBD2	TRBV7-9	once	TRBJ2-7	CASSPRLAVRYEQYF	TGTGCCAGCAGCCCAAGACTAGCGGTAAGATACGAGCAGTACTTC
.	TRBV7-2	few	TRBJ2-7	CASSQDQVSFPYEQYF	TGTGCCAGCAGCCAAGATCAGGTATCTTTCCCCTACGAGCAGTACTTC
.	TRBV12-5	.	TRBJ2-7	CASGLVVKGLSGEQYF	TGTGCTAGTGGTTTGGTAGTTAAAGGACTCTCAGGCGAGCAGTACTTC
TRBD1	TRBV12-3/TRBV12-4	.	TRBJ1-2	CASSYRGRNGYTF	TGTGCCAGCAGTTACAGGGGGCGAAATGGCTACACCTTC
.	TRBV12-3/TRBV12-4	few	TRBJ2-2	CASSPMGGWDTGELFF	TGTGCCAGCAGCCCGATGGGGGGTTGGGACACCGGGGAGCTGTTTTTT
.	TRBV25-1	.	TRBJ2-5	CASSGRWGETQYF	TGTGCCAGCAGTGGTCGGTGGGGAGAGACCCAGTACTTC
.	TRBV4-1	.	TRBJ1-1	CASSQVFEGPAEAFF	TGCGCCAGCAGCCAAGTTTTTGAGGGCCCGGCTGAAGCTTTCTTT
.	TRBV4-3	few	TRBJ2-7	CASSQTGLDAYEQYF	TGCGCCAGCAGCCAAACAGGGTTGGACGCCTACGAGCAGTACTTC
TRBD2	TRBV4-3	once	TRBJ2-7	CASSQIGTSGSNEQYF	TGCGCCAGCAGCCAAATCGGGACTAGCGGGAGCAACGAGCAGTACTTC
TRBD1	TRBV6-5	many	TRBJ1-3	CASLDRGGNTIYF	TGTGCCAGCCTCGACAGGGGAGGAAACACCATATATTTT
TRBD2	TRBV28	.	TRBJ2-7	CASSVRDYRFPAYEQYF	TGTGCCAGCAGTGTCCGGGACTATCGCTTCCCCGCCTACGAGCAGTACTTC
TRBD1	TRBV4-3	many	TRBJ1-6	CASSQADRDSPLHF	TGCGCCAGCAGCCAAGCGGACAGGGATTCACCCCTCCACTTT
.	TRBV19	few	TRBJ1-5	CASRIRGSQPQHF	TGTGCCAGTAGAATCCGGGGGAGTCAGCCCCAGCATTTT
TRBD1	TRBV6-5	.	TRBJ1-5	CASRTIGQGLHQPQHF	TGTGCCAGCAGAACTATCGGACAGGGGCTCCATCAGCCCCAGCATTTT
.	TRBV12-3/TRBV12-4	.	TRBJ1-1	CASRLDAWTARVAEAFF	TGTGCCAGCAGGTTAGATGCTTGGACGGCCCGGGTGGCTGAAGCTTTCTTT
.	TRBV4-1	.	TRBJ2-5	CASSGLGKETQHF	TGCGCCAGCAGCGGCCTAGGGAAAGAGACCCAGCACTTC